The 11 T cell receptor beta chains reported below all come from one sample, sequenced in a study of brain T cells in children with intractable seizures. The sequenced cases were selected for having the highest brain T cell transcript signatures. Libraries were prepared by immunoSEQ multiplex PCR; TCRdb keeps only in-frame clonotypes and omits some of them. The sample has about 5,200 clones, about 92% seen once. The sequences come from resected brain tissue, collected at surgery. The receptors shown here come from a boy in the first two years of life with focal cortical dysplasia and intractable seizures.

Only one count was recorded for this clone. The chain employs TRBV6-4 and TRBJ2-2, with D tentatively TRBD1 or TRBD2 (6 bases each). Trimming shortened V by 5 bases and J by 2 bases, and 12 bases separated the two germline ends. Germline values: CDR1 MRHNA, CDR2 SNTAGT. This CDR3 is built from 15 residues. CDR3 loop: CASSPNGGNTGELFF. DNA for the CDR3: TGTGCCAGCAGTCCAAACGGGGGCAACACCGGGGAGCTGTTTTTT.

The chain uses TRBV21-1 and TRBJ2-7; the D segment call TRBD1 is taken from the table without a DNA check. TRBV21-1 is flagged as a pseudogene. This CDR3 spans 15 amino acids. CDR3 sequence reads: CASSILTGGKDEQYF. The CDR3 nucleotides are TGTGCCAGCAGCATTCTGACAGGGGGCAAAGACGAGCAGTACTTC.

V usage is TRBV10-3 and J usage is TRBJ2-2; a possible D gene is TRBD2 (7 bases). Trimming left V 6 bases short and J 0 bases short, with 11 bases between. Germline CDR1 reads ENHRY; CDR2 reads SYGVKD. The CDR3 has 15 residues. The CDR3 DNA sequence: TGTGCCATCAGCGGGGGGCGGACGAACACCGGGGAGCTGTTTTTT. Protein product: CAISGGRTNTGELFF.

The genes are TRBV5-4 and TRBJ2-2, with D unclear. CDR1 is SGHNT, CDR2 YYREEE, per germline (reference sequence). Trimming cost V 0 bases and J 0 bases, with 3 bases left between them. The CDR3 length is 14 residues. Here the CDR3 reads CASSLAANTGELFF. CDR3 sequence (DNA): TGTGCCAGCAGCTTGGCAGCGAACACCGGGGAGCTGTTTTTT.

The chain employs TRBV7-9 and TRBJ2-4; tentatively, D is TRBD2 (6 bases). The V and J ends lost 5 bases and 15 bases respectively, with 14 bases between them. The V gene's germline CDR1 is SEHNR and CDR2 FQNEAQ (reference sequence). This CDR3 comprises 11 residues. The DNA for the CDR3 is TGTGCCAGCAGCACTACGGGACTGCTGTACTTC. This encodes CASSTTGLLYF.

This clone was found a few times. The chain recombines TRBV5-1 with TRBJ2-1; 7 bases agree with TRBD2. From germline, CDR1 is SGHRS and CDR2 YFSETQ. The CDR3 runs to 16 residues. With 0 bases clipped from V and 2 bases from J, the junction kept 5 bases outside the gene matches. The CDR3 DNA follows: TGCGCCAGCAGCTTGGTTCCCGGGGGGACCTACAATGAGCAGTTCTTC. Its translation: CASSLVPGGTYNEQFF.

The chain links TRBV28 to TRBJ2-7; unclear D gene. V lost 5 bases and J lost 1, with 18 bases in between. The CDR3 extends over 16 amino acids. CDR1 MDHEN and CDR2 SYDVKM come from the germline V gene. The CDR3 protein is CASSIPDRLGSYEQYF. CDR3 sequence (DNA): TGTGCCAGCAGTATCCCGGATAGGTTGGGATCCTACGAGCAGTACTTC.

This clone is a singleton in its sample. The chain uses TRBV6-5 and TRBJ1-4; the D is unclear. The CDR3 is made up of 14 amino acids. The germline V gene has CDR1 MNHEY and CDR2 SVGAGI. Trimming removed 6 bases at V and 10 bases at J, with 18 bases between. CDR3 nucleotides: TGTGCCAGCAGCGACGGATACCCTCGAGGAAAACTGTTTTTT. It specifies CASSDGYPRGKLFF.

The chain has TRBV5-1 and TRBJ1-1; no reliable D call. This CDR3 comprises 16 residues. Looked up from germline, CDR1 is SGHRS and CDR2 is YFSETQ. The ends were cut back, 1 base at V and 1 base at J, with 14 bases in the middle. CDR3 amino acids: CASSLSSPRQNTEAFF. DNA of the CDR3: TGCGCCAGCAGCTTGTCCTCTCCCCGACAGAACACTGAAGCTTTCTTT.

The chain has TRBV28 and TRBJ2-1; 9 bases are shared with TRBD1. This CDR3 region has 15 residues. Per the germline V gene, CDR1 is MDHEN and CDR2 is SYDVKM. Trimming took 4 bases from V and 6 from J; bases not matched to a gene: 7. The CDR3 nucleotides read TGTGCCAGCAGTTACCCCGGGACAGGGTCCAATGAGCAGTTCTTC. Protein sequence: CASSYPGTGSNEQFF.

CDR3 in DNA: TGCGCCAGCAGCCCGGGACAGGGGGCGGAGTATGGCTACACCTTC. Residues: CASSPGQGAEYGYTF. This chain connects TRBV5-1 to TRBJ1-2; 12 bases are a match to TRBD1. The CDR3 loop spans 15 amino acids. V was clipped by 4 bases and J by 5 bases; unmatched bases: 6. Germline V gives CDR1 SGHRS, CDR2 YFSETQ.